The clone carrying this TCR beta chain is medium-sized within its sample. TCRdb fed the 5' RACE reads into MiXCR, producing one record per CDR3 protein. The sample holds 35,000 to 45,000 distinct CDR3 sequences, approximately 7.2% seen once. Documented time point: sample taken at primary tumor resection. This record comes from a study of spatial heterogeneity in lung cancer. Trimming left V 2 bases short and J 5 bases short, with 13 bases between. Germline CDR1 and CDR2: SEHNR and FQNEAQ (reference sequence). This CDR3 contains 15 residues. The chain employs TRBV7-9 and TRBJ1-5; tentative D call: TRBD1 (6 bases). The material sequenced was PBMCs, taken at surgery. This TCR came from a female donor with early-stage non-small cell lung cancer. CDR3 region: CASSLTEGGDQPQHF. The CDR3 DNA reads TGTGCCAGCAGCTTAACCGAAGGGGGGGATCAGCCCCAGCATTTT.